This TCR beta chain was retrieved from a study of human T cells and chemical hapten exposure. Each CDR3 protein is one row after TCRdb ran MiXCR on the RACE reads. The sample yields roughly 100,000 distinct CDR3 sequences, approximately 9.7% seen once. The sample's time point: healthy volunteer bleed at 2 weeks. Unfractionated whole blood was the source of the extracted total RNA. This clonotype came up many times. Input material: whole blood. The clonotype originates from a female donor in good health. Some clones in this sample may be carry-over from other donors' samples.

DNA for the CDR3: TGCGCCAGCAGCCAAGGGGGGACTAGCACAGATACGCAGTATTTT. This sequence encodes CASSQGGTSTDTQYF. The V gene is TRBV4-1, the J gene TRBJ2-3; TRBD2 might be the D (6 bases). Trimming took 1 base from V and 0 from J, leaving 8 bases between them. CDR3 length: 15 amino acids. The germline gives CDR1 MGHRA, CDR2 YSYEKL.